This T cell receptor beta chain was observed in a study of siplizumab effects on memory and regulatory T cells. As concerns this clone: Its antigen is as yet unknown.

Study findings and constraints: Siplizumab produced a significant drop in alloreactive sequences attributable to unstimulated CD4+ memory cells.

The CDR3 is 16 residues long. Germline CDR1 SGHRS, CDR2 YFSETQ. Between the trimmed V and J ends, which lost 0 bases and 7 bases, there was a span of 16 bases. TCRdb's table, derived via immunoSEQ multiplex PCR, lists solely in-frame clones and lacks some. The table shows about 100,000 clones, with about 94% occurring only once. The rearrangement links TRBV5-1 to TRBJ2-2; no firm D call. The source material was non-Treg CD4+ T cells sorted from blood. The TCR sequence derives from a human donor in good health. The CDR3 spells CASSLGSWGYGGELFF. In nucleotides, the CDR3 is TGCGCCAGCAGCTTGGGGTCCTGGGGTTATGGCGGGGAGCTGTTTTTT.